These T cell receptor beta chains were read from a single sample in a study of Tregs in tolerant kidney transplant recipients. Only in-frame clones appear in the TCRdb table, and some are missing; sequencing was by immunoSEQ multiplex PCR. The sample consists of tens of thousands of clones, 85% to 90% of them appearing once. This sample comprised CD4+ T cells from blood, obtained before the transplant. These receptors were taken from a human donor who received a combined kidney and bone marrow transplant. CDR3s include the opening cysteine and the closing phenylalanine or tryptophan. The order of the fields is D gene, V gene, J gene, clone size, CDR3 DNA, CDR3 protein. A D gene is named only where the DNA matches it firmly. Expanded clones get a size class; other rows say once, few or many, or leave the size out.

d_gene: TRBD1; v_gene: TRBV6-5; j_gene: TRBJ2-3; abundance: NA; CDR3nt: TGTGCCAGCAGGGCTACAGGGGGTCCGGGAGATACGCAGTATTTT; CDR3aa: CASRATGGPGDTQYF
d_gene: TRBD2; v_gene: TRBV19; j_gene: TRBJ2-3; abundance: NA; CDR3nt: TGTGCCAGTAATCGACTAGCGGGAGGGCCAAACACAGATACGCAGTATTTT; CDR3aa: CASNRLAGGPNTDTQYF
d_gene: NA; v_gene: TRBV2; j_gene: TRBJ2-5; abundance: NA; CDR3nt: TGTGCCAGCAGTGAGTCTAGGCAAGAGACCCAGTACTTC; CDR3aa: CASSESRQETQYF
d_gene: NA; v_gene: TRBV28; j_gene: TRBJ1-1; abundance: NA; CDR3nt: TGTGCCAGCAGCACGCTGGACAGAAGTCAAGGAATTGAAGCTTTCTTT; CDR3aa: CASSTLDRSQGIEAFF
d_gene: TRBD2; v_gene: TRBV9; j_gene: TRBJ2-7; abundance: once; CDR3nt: TGTGCCAGCAGCGAGAGGGCCGGGACTAGCGGGAGCGAGCAGTACTTC; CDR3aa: CASSERAGTSGSEQYF
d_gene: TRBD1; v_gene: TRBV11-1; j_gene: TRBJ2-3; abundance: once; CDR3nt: TGTGCCAGCAGCCCTCAGCAGGGGGCGTTGAATACGCAGTATTTT; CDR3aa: CASSPQQGALNTQYF
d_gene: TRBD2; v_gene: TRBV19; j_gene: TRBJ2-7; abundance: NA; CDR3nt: TGTGCCAGTAGTAGCGGGAGGACCCCCTACGAGCAGTACTTC; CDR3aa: CASSSGRTPYEQYF
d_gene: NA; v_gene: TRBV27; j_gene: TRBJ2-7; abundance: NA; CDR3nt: TGTGCCAGCAGCCGGACAGTGGGGCCTAGCGAGCAGTACTTC; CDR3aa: CASSRTVGPSEQYF
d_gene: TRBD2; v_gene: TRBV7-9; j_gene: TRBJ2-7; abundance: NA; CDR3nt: TGTGCCAGCAGCTTTCAGGCGGGAGGGCCCGGGGAGCAGTACTTC; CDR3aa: CASSFQAGGPGEQYF
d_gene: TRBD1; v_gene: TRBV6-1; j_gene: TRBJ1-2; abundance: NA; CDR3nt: TGTGCCAGCAGTGAGGGACAGACTAACTATGGCTACACCTTC; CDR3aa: CASSEGQTNYGYTF
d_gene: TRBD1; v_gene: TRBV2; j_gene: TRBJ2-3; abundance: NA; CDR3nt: TGTGCCAGCAGTGGACAGGGATTAGGCACAGATACGCAGTATTTT; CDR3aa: CASSGQGLGTDTQYF
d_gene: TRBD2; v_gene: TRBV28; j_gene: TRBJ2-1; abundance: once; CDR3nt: TGTGCCAGCAGTCCCCCGACTAGCGGAAACTACAATGAGCAGTTCTTC; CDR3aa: CASSPPTSGNYNEQFF
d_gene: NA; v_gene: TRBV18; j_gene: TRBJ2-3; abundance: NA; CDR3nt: TGTGCCAGCTCACCCTTGGACAGACGCACAGATACGCAGTATTTT; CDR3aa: CASSPLDRRTDTQYF
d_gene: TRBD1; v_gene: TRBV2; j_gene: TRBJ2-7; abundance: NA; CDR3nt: TGTGCCAGCAGTGAAGCGCTTAGAGGACAGGAGTACTTC; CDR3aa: CASSEALRGQEYF
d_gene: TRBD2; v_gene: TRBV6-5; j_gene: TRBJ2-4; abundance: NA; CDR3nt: TGTGCCAGCAGTTACTCACTAGCGGGAGCCAAAAACATTCAGTACTTC; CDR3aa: CASSYSLAGAKNIQYF
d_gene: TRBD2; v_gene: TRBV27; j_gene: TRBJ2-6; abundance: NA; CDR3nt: TGTGCCAGCGGCCCGACTAGCGGGAGTCCTGGGGCCAACGTCCTGACTTTC; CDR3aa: CASGPTSGSPGANVLTF
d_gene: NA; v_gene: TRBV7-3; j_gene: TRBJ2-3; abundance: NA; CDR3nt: TGTGCCAGCAGCCAGAGCACAGATACGCAGTATTTT; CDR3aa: CASSQSTDTQYF
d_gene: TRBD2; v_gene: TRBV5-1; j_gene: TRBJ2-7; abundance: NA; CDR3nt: TGCGCCAGCAGCCCGGGACTAGCGGGGAACGAGCAGTACTTC; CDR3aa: CASSPGLAGNEQYF
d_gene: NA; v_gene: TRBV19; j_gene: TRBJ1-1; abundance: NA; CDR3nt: TGTGCCAGTAGTATAGACCAGGCTGTGGACACTGAAGCTTTCTTT; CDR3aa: CASSIDQAVDTEAFF
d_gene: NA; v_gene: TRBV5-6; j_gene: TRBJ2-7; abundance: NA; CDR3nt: TGTGCCAGCAGCTTCTACTACGAGCAGTACTTC; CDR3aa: CASSFYYEQYF
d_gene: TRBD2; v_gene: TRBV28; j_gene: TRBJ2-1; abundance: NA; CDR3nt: TGTGCCAGCACTAGCGGGAGCAAAAACAATGAGCAGTTCTTC; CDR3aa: CASTSGSKNNEQFF
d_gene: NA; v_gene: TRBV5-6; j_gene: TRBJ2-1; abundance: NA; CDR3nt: TGTGCCAGCAGCTTGGATAGCGCTTACTCCTACAATGAGCAGTTCTTC; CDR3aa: CASSLDSAYSYNEQFF
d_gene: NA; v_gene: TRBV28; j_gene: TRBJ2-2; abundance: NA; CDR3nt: TGTGCCAGCAGCCATCCGGGTACATCCACCGGGGAGCTGTTTTTT; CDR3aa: CASSHPGTSTGELFF
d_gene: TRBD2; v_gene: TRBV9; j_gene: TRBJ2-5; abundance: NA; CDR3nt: TGTGCCAGCAGCTCACCCCGGGGAGCGGGAGGGCCGTTGAGAGAGACCCAGTACTTC; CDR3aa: CASSSPRGAGGPLRETQYF
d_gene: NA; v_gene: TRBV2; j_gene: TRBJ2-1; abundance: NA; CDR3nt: TGTGCCAGCAGTGAAGAGCGATCGGTGCAGTTCTTC; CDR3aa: CASSEERSVQFF
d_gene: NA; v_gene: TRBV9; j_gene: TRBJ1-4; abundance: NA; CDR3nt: TGTGCCAGCAGCGTTACGGCAGGGGCAACTAATGAAAAACTGTTTTTT; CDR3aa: CASSVTAGATNEKLFF
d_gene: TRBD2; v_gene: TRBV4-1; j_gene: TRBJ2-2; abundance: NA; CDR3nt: TGCGCCAGCAGCCAAGAACCCCCGGGAGGCCCCACCGGGGAGCTGTTTTTT; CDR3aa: CASSQEPPGGPTGELFF
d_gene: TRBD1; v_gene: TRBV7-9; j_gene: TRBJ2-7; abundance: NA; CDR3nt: TGTGCCAGCAGCTTCCGGGACAGGAGCTCCTACGAGCAGTACTTC; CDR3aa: CASSFRDRSSYEQYF
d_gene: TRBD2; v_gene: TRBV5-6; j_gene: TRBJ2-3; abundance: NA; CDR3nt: TGTGCCAGCAGCTTGCTTAGGGGCGGGAGAGGAGGAAGCACAGATACGCAGTATTTT; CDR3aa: CASSLLRGGRGGSTDTQYF
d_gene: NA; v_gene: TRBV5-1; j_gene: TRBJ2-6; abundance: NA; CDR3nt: TGCGCCAGCAGCGCGGACTCTGGGGCCAACGTCCTGACTTTC; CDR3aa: CASSADSGANVLTF
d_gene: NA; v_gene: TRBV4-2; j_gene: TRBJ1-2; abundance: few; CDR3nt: TGTGCCAGCAGCCAAGAGCTCTTCGGGGGGGCAAACGCCTATGGCTACACCTTC; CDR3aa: CASSQELFGGANAYGYTF
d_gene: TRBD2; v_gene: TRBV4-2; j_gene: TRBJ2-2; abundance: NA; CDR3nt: TGTGCCAGCAGCCAAGAAGGGCTAGCGGGGGCAGTTGGGGAGCTGTTTTTT; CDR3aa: CASSQEGLAGAVGELFF